The next 11 T cell receptor beta chains were all read from a single sample in a study of sequential checkpoint blockade in melanoma. The treatment was: randomized to nivolumab then ipilimumab (arm A) or the reverse (arm B). Here immunoSEQ multiplex PCR was the method, and the copy in TCRdb shows in-frame clones only, minus some. The table lists some 40,000 clones, 30% to 40% of them singletons. The sequences come from tumor tissue (inferred from file names), collected from a patient given nivolumab and ipilimumab in sequence. These receptors originate from a human donor with melanoma.

There are a few counts of this clone. This rearrangement joins TRBV9 to TRBJ2-5; 15 bases fit TRBD2. The germline CDR1 and CDR2 sequences are SGDLS and YYNGEE. This CDR3 has 17 residues. V shed 2 bases and J 5 bases; nucleotides not matched to a gene: 7. The CDR3 sequence is CASSVTGTSGRLETQYF. The CDR3 DNA sequence: TGTGCCAGCAGCGTTACCGGGACTAGCGGGAGGTTGGAGACCCAGTACTTC.

This chain uses TRBV30 with TRBJ1-2, with 8 bases identical to TRBD1. The CDR3 spans 15 residues. The J segment lost 3 bases and the V segment lost 4 bases, leaving 10 bases of the junction unmatched. Per the germline V gene, CDR1 is GTSNPN and CDR2 is SVGIG (reference sequence). The DNA of the CDR3 is TGTGCCTGGACTCTAGTCGGACAGGGCTACTATGGCTACACCTTC. Translating gives CAWTLVGQGYYGYTF.

The chain links TRBV30 to TRBJ2-2; 7 bases fit TRBD1. The CDR3 covers 15 residues. Unmatched junction bases numbered 11, after V lost 4 bases and J lost 6 bases. In germline, CDR1 is GTSNPN, CDR2 SVGIG (reference sequence). CDR3 in amino acids: CAWKRGRLGAGELFF. CDR3 DNA sequence: TGTGCCTGGAAGAGGGGGCGCCTGGGGGCCGGGGAGCTGTTTTTT.

The chain has TRBV6-8 and TRBJ2-3; 11 bases map to TRBD2. The CDR3 is 14 residues long. Per the germline V gene, CDR1 is MNHGY and CDR2 is SAAAGT. With 8 bases clipped from V and 4 bases from J, the junction kept 5 bases outside the gene matches. The CDR3 here is CASLTSGRADTQYF. CDR3 DNA sequence: TGTGCCAGCCTTACTAGCGGGAGAGCAGATACGCAGTATTTT.

The rearrangement uses TRBV6-8 and TRBJ2-2; 9 nucleotides line up with TRBD2. CDR1 MNHGY and CDR2 SAAAGT come from the germline V gene. After removal of 6 bases from V and 2 bases from J, the junction contained 22 bases not matched to a gene. This CDR3 has 21 residues. DNA of the CDR3: TGTGCCAGCAGATCTCGTTTGGCGGTAGCGGGGGCCCGAAATAACACCGGGGAGCTGTTTTTT. Amino acids: CASRSRLAVAGARNNTGELFF.

The chain uses TRBV15 and TRBJ1-1; D might be TRBD1 (6 bases). The CDR3 runs 16 residues. The germline V gene encodes CDR1 LNHNV and CDR2 YYDKDF (reference sequence). The V end lost 1 base, the J end lost 4 bases, and 16 bases lay between the germline ends. CDR3 DNA sequence: TGTGCCACCAGCAGAGGAGATACAGGGAAGGGCACTGAAGCTTTCTTT. Encoded protein: CATSRGDTGKGTEAFF. The full variable domain, rest sourced from reference TRBV15 and TRBJ1-1, is DAMVIQNPRYQVTQFGKPVTLSCSQTLNHNVMYWYQQKSSQAPKLLFHYYDKDFNNEADTPDNFQSRRPNTSFCFLDIRSPGLGDTAMYLCATSRGDTGKGTEAFFGQGTRLTVV.

This clone has a count of ten or more. As DNA, the CDR3 is TGTGCCAGCAGCTTATTCGGGGGCTCTGGGGCCAACGTCCTGACTTTC. As protein: CASSLFGGSGANVLTF. V is TRBV11-3 and J is TRBJ2-6, with TRBD2 as a possible D gene (6 bases). Trimming pared 2 bases from V and 0 bases from J, leaving 8 bases between. The germline V gene has CDR1 SGHNT and CDR2 YENEEA. This CDR3 contains 16 residues. The full variable domain, completed using reference TRBV11-3 and TRBJ2-6, is EAGVVQSPRYKIIEKKQPVAFWCNPISGHNTLYWYLQNLGQGPELLIRYENEEAVDDSQLPKDRFSAERLKGVDSTLKIQPAELGDSAVYLCASSLFGGSGANVLTFGAGSRLTVL.

V is TRBV11-3 and J is TRBJ1-6; unclear D gene. CDR3 length equals 14 residues. CDR1 is SGHNT and CDR2 is YENEEA in the germline V gene. The ends were cut back, 1 base at V and 6 bases at J, with 7 bases in the middle. The CDR3 reads CASSLGLRNSPLHF. DNA of the CDR3: TGTGCCAGCAGCTTAGGACTGCGTAATTCACCCCTCCACTTT.

This chain connects TRBV28 to TRBJ1-2, with TRBD1 identical over 10 bases. The CDR3 runs to 16 residues. Germline CDR1 is MDHEN and CDR2 is SYDVKM. V lost 1 base, J lost 1 base, and 3 bases stayed unmatched. CDR3 DNA sequence: TGTGCCAGCAGTTTATCCGGGACAGGGGTTAACTATGGCTACACCTTC. Translating gives CASSLSGTGVNYGYTF.

This chain joins TRBV9 and TRBJ1-1; D perhaps matches TRBD1 (6 bases). Trimming shortened V by 3 bases and J by 0 bases, and 12 bases separated the two germline ends. CDR3 size: 15 residues. Germline V gene sequence: CDR1 SGDLS, CDR2 YYNGEE. The DNA for the CDR3 is TGTGCCAGCAGCGCCCCCGGGACACTGAACACTGAAGCTTTCTTT. This gives the protein CASSAPGTLNTEAFF.

This clone has just a few counts. The rearrangement joins TRBV9 to TRBJ1-3; the match to TRBD1 covers 7 bases. Germline CDR1 reads SGDLS; CDR2 reads YYNGEE. The V gene end was trimmed by 4 bases and the J gene end by 3 bases; junction bases not matched to a gene: 7. This CDR3 is built from 15 residues. The CDR3 nucleotides read TGTGCCAGCAGCCAAAAGGGGGCGGGTGGAAACACCATATATTTT. Its translation is CASSQKGAGGNTIYF. Full variable domain (rest looked up from reference TRBV9 and TRBJ1-3): DSGVTQTPKHLITATGQRVTLRCSPRSGDLSVYWYQQSLDQGLQFLIQYYNGEERAKGNILERFSAQQFPDLHSELNLSSLELGDSALYFCASSQKGAGGNTIYFGEGSWLTVV.